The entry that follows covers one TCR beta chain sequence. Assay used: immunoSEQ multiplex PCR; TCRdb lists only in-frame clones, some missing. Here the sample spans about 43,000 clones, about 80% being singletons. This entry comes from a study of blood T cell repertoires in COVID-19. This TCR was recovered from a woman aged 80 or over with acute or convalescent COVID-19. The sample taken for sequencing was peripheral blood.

The CDR3 DNA follows: TGTGCCAGCAGCCCGGGACATAGTAGCAATCAGCCCCAGCATTTT. Translating it yields CASSPGHSSNQPQHF. J is TRBJ1-5 and V is TRBV6-5; D is perhaps TRBD1 (6 bases). The CDR3 runs 15 residues. Germline V gene data show CDR1 as MNHEY and CDR2 as SVGAGI. Trimming removed 6 bases at V and 0 bases at J, with 12 bases between.